The present TCR beta chain was sequenced within a study of Graves' ophthalmopathy and Graves' hyperthyroidism (dated 2018 in TCRdb). Study-level background: Peripheral blood samples were taken at the time of initial diagnosis, before any treatment was given. The study used signatures of the TCR beta repertoire to tell Graves' ophthalmopathy apart from Graves' hyperthyroidism and to predict which patients would progress to ophthalmopathy. In total, 135 blood samples were TCR-sequenced: 40 to 45 ophthalmopathy, under 85 hyperthyroidism and 17 hyperthyroidism-to-ophthalmopathy patients. To explore V-J signatures distinguishing ophthalmopathy from hyperthyroidism, a discovery set of 100 patients (about 41 ophthalmopathy, 55 to 60 stable hyperthyroidism) was enrolled. An independent validation cohort was composed of some 19 hyperthyroidism patients and some 16 patients who later progressed from hyperthyroidism to ophthalmopathy. In about six hyperthyroidism patients, the T-cell repertoires found in thyroid tissue were compared with those found in blood. Once sampling was done, hyperthyroidism patients were given methimazole at a starting dose of 30 mg daily, while ophthalmopathy patients were given high-dose intravenous methylprednisolone.

For repertoire sequencing, the TCR beta CDR3 regions were amplified from RNA transcripts. HTBI primers and the Qiagen OneStep RT-PCR kit were used in a first-round RT-PCR, which was followed by a second-round multiplex PCR, size selection and purification. Libraries were sequenced paired-end with 100 bp reads on an Illumina HiSeq2000. Under the source paper's analysis protocol: SOAPnuke was used to process the reads, throwing out any read that had adapters, had uncalled bases, had a mean Phred below 15, or lacked an exact constant-primer or identifier match. High-quality paired reads were merged with COPE v1.2.5. Unique nucleotide sequences were defined as clonotypes and aligned to IMGT TRB V, D and J references using MiTCR v1.1. Analysis was restricted to V-J combinations with a frequency above 0.0001, which covered roughly 99% of repertoires. For each V-J combination, a TCR clonal expansion and chaos score was defined as F50 clonal expansion divided by the chaos observed in the TCRdist matrix. Welch's t-statistics and random forest were used to reduce the features to about 12 V-J combinations, which were then used as input to a naive Bayes classifier. Thyroid-blood repertoire similarity was quantified with the Morisita-Horn index. TCRdb reprocessing: public reads trimmed at Q25 with fastp, clones called with MiXCR, in-frame beta chains kept. Here each entry gathers all rows of one CDR3 protein and keeps the most common genes and DNA. The V and J calls follow TCRdb's processing rather than the paper's. The sample data list about 660,000 distinct CDR3 sequences, and about 41% of these were observed just once. The biggest ten clones account for more than 2.5% of the sample.

Ten or more counts support this clonotype. The antigen it binds to is not known. It has no much larger one-base neighbor in the sample; base qualities were not kept. On the study overall, not on this receptor specifically: Most expanded thyroid clonotypes with frequency above 0.001 were also detected in blood, suggesting blood repertoires may reflect the thyroid immune response. In validation, the model predicted ophthalmopathy progression with 70.59% sensitivity and 72.22% specificity; fewer than 15 predicted patients were CT-confirmed with GO in a median of around 6 months. Ophthalmopathy was separated from stable hyperthyroidism by the 13-signature model with about 88% sensitivity and roughly 82% specificity in cross-validation and with 80%/75% in the test set. No statistical method was used to predetermine the sample size, and group allocation was not hidden from the investigators.

Cut back by 2 bases and 0 bases, the V and J ends lie 10 bases apart. Reading from cysteine to phenylalanine, the CDR3 counts 15 amino acids. Solely the CDR3 DNA is kept, with 45 bases framed from the first base. CDR1 and CDR2 (SGHTA, FQGNSA) derive from the germline V gene. The ophthalmopathy patients had moderately to severely active disease, with a Clinical Activity Score of 3 or higher, a NOSPECS grade of 4 or higher, and a disease duration of less than 3 months. Patients were excluded if they had other autoimmune diseases, uncontrolled infections, pregnancy or lactation. Clinical symptoms, serum thyroxine, TRAb, thyroid ultrasound and orbital computed tomography were used for diagnosis. Ficoll-Paque density gradient centrifugation was used to isolate PBMCs from about 10 ml of fresh peripheral blood. Total RNA was extracted using Trizol reagent, and RNA quality was checked on an Agilent 2100 Bioanalyzer.

What was sequenced was peripheral blood. The sequence joins TRBV7-2 to TRBJ1-2; too little of a D gene remains to name it. The receptor was derived from an adult man with Graves' ophthalmopathy. The CDR3 loop reads CASSLSAASNYGYTF. The nucleotide sequence reads TGTGCCAGCAGCTTATCGGCAGCGTCTAACTATGGCTACACCTTC. Here the CDR3 is joined to the reference TRBV7-2 and TRBJ1-2 genes, and the full variable domain is: GAGVSQSPSNKVTEKGKDVELRCDPISGHTALYWYRQSLGQGLEFLIYFQGNSAPDKSGLPSDRFSAERTGGSVSTLTIQRTQQEDSAVYLCASSLSAASNYGYTFGSGTRLTVV.